This T cell receptor beta chain was documented in a study of CD8+CD57+ T cells in acquired aplastic anemia. The germline CDR1 and CDR2 sequences are MNHNS and SASEGT. V was trimmed by 7 bases and J by 4 bases, leaving 14 bases between them. CDR3 length: 14 amino acids. This clonotype was recorded at least ten times. Genomic DNA constituted the template upon which TCR beta VDJ and CDR3 profiling was performed. TCRdb used MiXCR to reprocess the reads, holding one entry per CDR3 protein. This table has about 420,000 distinct CDR3 sequences, approximately 70% appearing once. The J gene is TRBJ1-5, the V gene TRBV6-1; tentatively, D is TRBD1 (5 bases). The source material was sorted CD4+, CD8+, or CD8+CD57+ T cells (not recorded which) from PBMCs. The clonotype comes from a human donor in good health, serving as a control. In nucleotides, the CDR3 is TGTGCCAGCATCCCGGGACGGCGTAATCAGCCCCAGCATTTT. This encodes CASIPGRRNQPQHF.